These 24 T cell receptor beta chains were all obtained from the same sample, sequenced in a study of beta chain features in type 1 diabetes. Every bit of the isolated RNA underwent reverse transcription, so sequencing read expressed TCRB transcripts. TCRdb keeps only in-frame clones here, not all; method: immunoSEQ multiplex PCR. The table records about 180,000 clones, about 13% of them present only once. What was sequenced was central memory CD4+ T cells from blood. The receptors stem from a woman aged 18 to 35 in good health.

The genes are TRBV29-1 and TRBJ2-7; TRBD2 aligns across 10 bases. Trimming took 5 bases from V and 4 from J; bases not matched to a gene: 5. This CDR3 spans 13 amino acids. Germline V gene lookup returns CDR1 SQVTM and CDR2 ANQGSEA. The CDR3 DNA follows: TGCAGCGTTCTACTAGCGGGACCGTACGAGCAGTACTTC. It encodes CSVLLAGPYEQYF.

A few counts support this clone. The J gene is TRBJ2-5, the V gene TRBV28; tentative D call: TRBD2 (6 bases). The germline V and J ends were trimmed by 3 bases and 5 bases, with 13 bases remaining between them. The CDR3 is made up of 14 amino acids. Germline V gene sequence: CDR1 MDHEN, CDR2 SYDVKM. CDR3 residues: CASSLGGIGETQYF. Written as DNA, the CDR3 is TGTGCCAGCAGTTTGGGCGGGATCGGGGAGACCCAGTACTTC.

This clone was detected only a few times. The chain joins TRBV11-2 to TRBJ2-3; 9 nucleotides line up with TRBD1. CDR3 length equals 16 residues. Germline lookup yields CDR1 SGHAT and CDR2 FQNNGV. With 5 bases clipped from V and 7 bases from J, the junction kept 13 bases outside the gene matches. The CDR3 DNA reads TGTGCCAGCAGCCAAATCCGGGACAGGGTCTATCATACGCAGTATTTT. This encodes CASSQIRDRVYHTQYF.

This clone came up a few times. The chain joins TRBV11-2 to TRBJ2-3; the match to TRBD2 covers 10 bases. Trimming at V came to 1 base and at J to 5 bases, leaving 3 bases not matched to a gene. This CDR3 spans 15 amino acids. CDR1 is SGHAT, CDR2 FQNNGV, per germline. CDR3 in amino acids: CASSLGSGGGDTQYF. Here the CDR3 DNA reads TGTGCCAGCAGCTTAGGAAGCGGGGGGGGAGATACGCAGTATTTT.

The V call is TRBV11-2, the J call TRBJ2-5; no firm D call. This CDR3 has 14 residues. Trimming cost V 3 bases and J 5 bases, with 13 bases left between them. Germline lookup yields CDR1 SGHAT and CDR2 FQNNGV. CDR3 sequence reads: CASSFEVLQETQYF. The CDR3 nucleotides read TGTGCCAGCAGCTTTGAAGTTTTACAGGAGACCCAGTACTTC.

The rearrangement links TRBV28 to TRBJ2-5; 7 bases are a match to TRBD2. J was trimmed by 2 bases and V by 1 base; bases with no gene match: 7. CDR3 length equals 16 residues. CDR1 and CDR2 (germline): MDHEN, SYDVKM. The CDR3 sequence: CASSLLGLTSQETQYF. The CDR3 DNA is TGTGCCAGCAGTTTATTGGGACTAACTTCTCAAGAGACCCAGTACTTC.

This rearrangement joins TRBV12-5 to TRBJ1-2; unclear D gene. This CDR3 comprises 12 residues. Trimming cost V 1 base and J 7 bases, with 7 bases left between them. The germline CDR1 and CDR2 sequences are LGHNT and FRNRAP. The CDR3 bases are TGTGCTAGTGGTTTGGAGACTCGTGGCTACACCTTC. Translated: CASGLETRGYTF.

This clone was counted only a few times. The chain carries TRBV7-9 and TRBJ2-1; D perhaps matches TRBD2 (6 bases). The CDR3 extends over 14 amino acids. Between the trimmed V and J ends, which lost 1 base and 8 bases, there was a span of 12 bases. Germline-derived CDR1 and CDR2 are SEHNR and FQNEAQ (reference sequence). DNA for the CDR3: TGTGCCAGCAGCTTAGTGGGGGGAGTGGATGAGCAGTTCTTC. Protein product: CASSLVGGVDEQFF.

This clone was seen only a few times. The gene calls are TRBV6-1 and TRBJ2-7; D perhaps matches TRBD2 (5 bases). Trimming pared 9 bases from V and 5 bases from J, leaving 23 bases between. The CDR3 is 15 residues long. Germline lookup yields CDR1 MNHNS and CDR2 SASEGT. Here the CDR3 reads CASLLAPIGFHEQYF. The CDR3 DNA is TGTGCCAGTCTGCTAGCCCCCATAGGCTTCCACGAGCAGTACTTC.

The CDR3 coding sequence is TGTGCCTGGGATAAGGGGACAGCGCCCTACGAGCAGTACTTC. Its protein is CAWDKGTAPYEQYF. This chain joins TRBV30 and TRBJ2-7; TRBD1 matches 7 bases. Germline CDR1 and CDR2: GTSNPN and SVGIG (reference sequence). V lost 5 bases and J lost 2; bases outside the gene matches: 9. CDR3 length: 14 residues.

This clone has more than one count but fewer than ten. The chain recombines TRBV28 with TRBJ2-2; the match to TRBD1 covers 9 bases. Germline V lookup: CDR1 MDHEN, CDR2 SYDVKM. The ends lost 8 bases at V and 1 base at J; junction bases unmatched: 5. The CDR3 has 15 residues. In nucleotides, the CDR3 is TGTGCCAGCTTTCCGGGACAGGGGAACACCGGGGAGCTGTTTTTT. As protein: CASFPGQGNTGELFF.

This clone was seen a few times. The chain has TRBV4-1 and TRBJ1-2, with D unresolved. Trimming stripped 3 bases from V and 2 bases from J, with 10 bases between. There are 14 residues in the CDR3. Germline V gene data show CDR1 as MGHRA and CDR2 as YSYEKL. The CDR3 here is CASSQRQQNYGYTF. CDR3 bases: TGCGCCAGCAGCCAGAGGCAACAAAACTATGGCTACACCTTC.

This clone was recorded a few times. V and J are TRBV29-1 and TRBJ2-1; 12 bases agree with TRBD2. V gave up 1 base and J gave up 12 bases; unmatched junction bases: 7. Germline loops: CDR1 SQVTM, CDR2 ANQGSEA. This CDR3 is 14 amino acids long. In DNA form, the CDR3 reads TGCAGCGTTGAAGGTGGGGGACTAGCGGGTAGGCAGTTCTTC. As protein: CSVEGGGLAGRQFF.

This chain joins TRBV2 and TRBJ1-5; TRBD1 agrees at 7 bases. CDR1 and CDR2 (germline): SNHLY, FYNNEI. The CDR3 covers 13 residues. V gave up 4 bases and J gave up 4 bases; unmatched junction bases: 1. The CDR3 DNA sequence: TGTGCCAGCAGTGGCAGGGGGAATCAGCCCCAGCATTTT. It encodes CASSGRGNQPQHF.

This clone was found a few times. The CDR3: CASSLGLAGLKNIQYF. CDR3 DNA: TGTGCCAGCAGCCTCGGACTAGCGGGGCTCAAAAACATTCAGTACTTC. V usage is TRBV13 and J usage is TRBJ2-4; 12 bases align to TRBD2. Trimming cost V 5 bases and J 3 bases; bases outside gene matches: 5. CDR3 length: 16 amino acids. Germline loops: CDR1 PRHDT, CDR2 FYEKMQ (reference sequence).

This clone appeared a few times. The chain couples TRBV28 to TRBJ2-1, with a weak D call TRBD1 (6 bases). Germline-derived CDR1 and CDR2 are MDHEN and SYDVKM. Trimming stripped 3 bases from V and 0 bases from J, with 9 bases between. The CDR3 runs to 15 residues. In nucleotides, the CDR3 is TGTGCCAGCAGTTTGGCAGGGGCCTCCTACAATGAGCAGTTCTTC. Translation: CASSLAGASYNEQFF.

J is TRBJ2-3 and V is TRBV5-6, with 10 nucleotides matching TRBD2. The germline V gene has CDR1 SGHDT and CDR2 YYEEEE. The CDR3 is 16 residues long. Unmatched junction bases numbered 12, after V lost 7 bases and J lost 4 bases. The CDR3 here is CASLELGLAASDTQYF. CDR3 sequence (DNA): TGTGCCAGCTTAGAGCTTGGACTAGCGGCATCAGATACGCAGTATTTT.

In its sample, this clone was seen a few times. This chain connects TRBV7-3 to TRBJ2-2; D possibly corresponds to TRBD1 (5 bases). This CDR3 spans 13 amino acids. The V gene's germline CDR1 is SGHTA and CDR2 FQGTGA. V shed 6 bases and J shed 1 base, with 6 bases lying between them. CDR3 DNA sequence: TGTGCCAGCAGGGGGCAGAACACCGGGGAGCTGTTTTTT. Translation gives CASRGQNTGELFF.

This clone was counted only a few times. The same CDR3 arises from other DNA sequences in this sample as well. This chain connects TRBV20-1 to TRBJ1-2; D perhaps matches TRBD1 (6 bases). Germline CDR1 and CDR2: DFQATT and SNEGSKA (reference sequence). V gave up 5 bases and J gave up 7 bases, with 8 bases separating them. CDR3 size: 10 residues. CDR3 region: CSAGQSGYTF. The CDR3 region has the DNA TGCAGTGCTGGACAGTCTGGCTACACCTTC.

V usage is TRBV7-8 and J usage is TRBJ1-2; a possible D gene is TRBD1 (5 bases). V gave up 7 bases and J gave up 4 bases, with 19 bases separating them. The germline V gene has CDR1 SGHVS and CDR2 FQNEAQ. The CDR3 length is 15 residues. CDR3 in amino acids: CASTKEAGLIYGYTF. The CDR3 nucleotides are TGTGCCAGCACCAAAGAAGCAGGGCTTATCTATGGCTACACCTTC. The full variable domain, completed using reference TRBV7-8 and TRBJ1-2, is GAGVSQSPRYKVAKRGQDVALRCDPISGHVSLFWYQQALGQGPEFLTYFQNEAQLDKSGLPSDRFFAERPEGSVSTLKIQRTQQEDSAVYLCASTKEAGLIYGYTFGSGTRLTVV.

The genes are TRBV19 and TRBJ2-7; D is ambiguous. The germline V gene encodes CDR1 LNHDA and CDR2 SQIVND (reference sequence). Trimming removed 5 bases from V and 5 bases from J, with 7 bases in between. The CDR3 has 11 residues. The CDR3 DNA reads as TGTGCCAGTAGTTTCCGGGACGAGCAGTACTTC. It codes for CASSFRDEQYF.

This clone was observed many times. This chain uses TRBV18 with TRBJ2-7; 7 bases are shared with TRBD2. With 2 bases clipped from V and 1 base from J, the junction kept 8 bases outside the gene matches. CDR3 length: 16 residues. CDR1 is KGHSH and CDR2 is LQKENI in the germline V gene. The CDR3 DNA is TGTGCCAGCTCACCATCCCCTAGCGGAACATCCTACGAGCAGTACTTC. Translated, it gives CASSPSPSGTSYEQYF.

This clone was recorded at least ten times. The V call is TRBV2, the J call TRBJ2-3, with 11 bases that match TRBD2. Trimming removed 1 base from V and 2 bases from J; junction bases left unmatched: 8. Germline V CDR1 and CDR2: SNHLY, FYNNEI. This CDR3 spans 18 amino acids. This chain's CDR3 is CASSEEVASGRNTDTQYF. CDR3 coding DNA: TGTGCCAGCAGTGAAGAGGTGGCTAGCGGGAGGAACACAGATACGCAGTATTTT.

The chain joins TRBV29-1 to TRBJ2-7, with a weak D call TRBD2 (8 bases). The CDR3 runs 17 residues. Germline CDR1 SQVTM, CDR2 ANQGSEA. V was cut by 6 bases and J by 5 bases, with 29 bases left in between. In nucleotides, the CDR3 is TGCAGCGTCGCCCGGGACAGCTTTAACGGGAGGGAAAACGAGCAGTACTTC. Protein: CSVARDSFNGRENEQYF.